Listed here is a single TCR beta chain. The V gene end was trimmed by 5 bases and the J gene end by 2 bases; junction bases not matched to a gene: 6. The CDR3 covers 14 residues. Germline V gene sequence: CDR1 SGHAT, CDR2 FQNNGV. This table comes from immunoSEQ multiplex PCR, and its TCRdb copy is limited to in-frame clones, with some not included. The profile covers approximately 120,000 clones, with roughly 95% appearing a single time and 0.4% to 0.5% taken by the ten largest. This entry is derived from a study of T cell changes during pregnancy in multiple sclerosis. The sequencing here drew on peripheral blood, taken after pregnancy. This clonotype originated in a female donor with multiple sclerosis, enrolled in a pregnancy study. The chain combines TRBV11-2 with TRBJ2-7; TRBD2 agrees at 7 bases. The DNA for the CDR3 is TGTGCCAGCAGCCGAGGAGCGGGACCCTACGAGCAGTACTTC. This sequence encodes CASSRGAGPYEQYF.